The 30 T cell receptor beta chains below all came from one sample that was sequenced in a study of Ad26.COV2.S vaccination and SARS-CoV-2 variants (dated by TCRdb to the early 2020s). Explained via the paper, the treatment or condition label denotes: some 20 received Ad26.COV2.S at low or high dose, single or two shots; several received placebo; per-sample allocation not given. Repertoires of vaccine and placebo recipients were sequenced from samples collected on day 63 after the first injection. Library construction relied on the immunoSEQ multiplex PCR assay. The clones in this table, taken by TCRdb from immuneACCESS, are in-frame only. Not every clone is retained; where verified, under half of the shortfall comes from an unresolved V gene, and the cause of the rest is unknown. Present in this sample are about 350,000 clones, around 89% of which were seen just once. The top ten hold roughly 5% of the sample.

Sequenced material: peripheral blood, taken in a trial of Ad26.COV2.S vaccine versus placebo. These receptors all come from a person between 18 and 65 years old who received the Ad26.COV2.S COVID-19 vaccine or a placebo.

This sequence joins TRBV9 and TRBJ2-3, with D maybe TRBD2 (5 bases). The CDR3 covers 15 residues. Trimming shortened V by 3 bases and J by 3 bases, and 14 bases separated the two germline ends. Looked up from germline, CDR1 is SGDLS and CDR2 is YYNGEE. DNA of the CDR3: TGTGCCAGCAGCGGTGGAGGTCTCCTAACAGATACGCAGTATTTT. Translation gives CASSGGGLLTDTQYF.

V usage is TRBV19 and J usage is TRBJ1-5; possible D gene TRBD1, 5 bases. CDR3 size: 15 residues. Trimming took off 4 bases at V and 3 bases at J, with 13 bases between the two ends. Germline CDR1 LNHDA, CDR2 SQIVND (reference sequence). CDR3 nucleotides: TGTGCCAGTAGTAGGACAAGCGTCGCCAATCAGCCCCAGCATTTT. Its protein is CASSRTSVANQPQHF.

The chain joins TRBV5-6 to TRBJ2-1; possible D gene TRBD1, 6 bases. CDR3 length: 13 residues. The germline gives CDR1 SGHDT, CDR2 YYEEEE. V was clipped by 4 bases and J by 7 bases, with 12 bases between them. This CDR3 reads CASSRQGWNEQFF. The CDR3 DNA is TGTGCCAGCAGCCGCCAGGGGTGGAATGAGCAGTTCTTC.

The chain uses TRBV18 and TRBJ2-7; TRBD1 matches 9 bases. The CDR3 has 15 residues. The junction had 12 bases not matched to a gene; V was cut back by 3 bases and J by 9 bases. In germline, CDR1 is KGHSH, CDR2 LQKENI. CDR3 bases: TGTGCCAGCTCACCCGAGGACAGGGGATTCGGTGGGCAGTACTTC. Translating it yields CASSPEDRGFGGQYF.

This clone has only one observation. The V call is TRBV7-2, the J call TRBJ2-6, with 8 bases matching TRBD1. This CDR3 has 18 residues. The V gene's germline CDR1 is SGHTA and CDR2 FQGNSA. The J segment lost 2 bases and the V segment lost 5 bases, leaving 11 bases of the junction unmatched. The CDR3 here is CASSPAGTGQPGANVLTF. DNA for the CDR3: TGTGCCAGCAGCCCGGCCGGGACAGGCCAACCTGGGGCCAACGTCCTGACTTTC.

The rearrangement uses TRBV7-8 and TRBJ2-1, with a tentative D call TRBD2 (6 bases). The CDR3 is 18 amino acids. Germline V CDR1 and CDR2: SGHVS, FQNEAQ. Trimming took 3 bases from V and 8 from J, leaving 26 bases between them. This CDR3 is CASSLSGRGIDDGDEQFF. The CDR3 DNA reads as TGTGCCAGCAGCTTGAGCGGCCGGGGGATTGACGACGGCGATGAGCAGTTCTTC.

The chain combines TRBV7-2 with TRBJ1-1; D call uncertain. The V and J ends lost 5 bases and 5 bases respectively, with 12 bases between them. Germline CDR1 SGHTA, CDR2 FQGNSA. This CDR3 contains 13 residues. The CDR3 loop reads CASSPRTSTEAFF. The CDR3 bases are TGTGCCAGCAGCCCGAGGACGTCGACTGAAGCTTTCTTT. The variable domain in full, completed from reference TRBV7-2 and TRBJ1-1, reads GAGVSQSPSNKVTEKGKDVELRCDPISGHTALYWYRQSLGQGLEFLIYFQGNSAPDKSGLPSDRFSAERTGGSVSTLTIQRTQQEDSAVYLCASSPRTSTEAFFGQGTRLTVV.

The chain couples TRBV5-1 to TRBJ1-1; 10 nucleotides match TRBD1. The V gene's germline CDR1 is SGHRS and CDR2 YFSETQ. The CDR3 sequence is 16 residues long. The V segment lost 4 bases and the J segment 4 bases; nucleotides outside the gene matches: 10. The CDR3 region is CASSPRDRGSSTEAFF. DNA for the CDR3: TGCGCCAGCAGCCCACGGGACAGGGGTTCAAGCACTGAAGCTTTCTTT.

CDR3 nucleotide sequence: TGTGCCAGTAGTAGTTGGTTGGAGGTTAATGAGCAGTTCTTC. Its protein is CASSSWLEVNEQFF. This chain joins TRBV19 and TRBJ2-1; perhaps TRBD2 as D (5 bases). The CDR3 has 14 amino acids. Trimming took 4 bases from V and 7 from J, leaving 14 bases between them. CDR1 is LNHDA, CDR2 SQIVND, per germline (reference sequence).

This clone was recorded once. This chain uses TRBV6-4 with TRBJ2-5; a weak D match, TRBD2 (5 bases). Germline V lookup: CDR1 MRHNA, CDR2 SNTAGT. Trimming stripped 0 bases from V and 7 bases from J, with 9 bases between. The CDR3 has 13 amino acids. The DNA of the CDR3 is TGTGCCAGCAGTGACTCCCCCGCGGGGACCCAGTACTTC. It codes for CASSDSPAGTQYF.

J is TRBJ2-5 and V is TRBV2, with D perhaps TRBD1 or TRBD2 (5 bases each). CDR3 length equals 16 residues. Looked up from germline, CDR1 is SNHLY and CDR2 is FYNNEI. Trimming stripped 0 bases from V and 1 base from J, with 12 bases between. CDR3 sequence (DNA): TGTGCCAGCAGTGAAGCACCCCCGGGGCCCCAAGAGACCCAGTACTTC. Residues: CASSEAPPGPQETQYF.

CDR3 amino acids: CASSQDYRGSTDTQYF. The CDR3, as DNA: TGCGCCAGCAGCCAAGACTACCGGGGGAGCACAGATACGCAGTATTTT. This chain connects TRBV4-3 to TRBJ2-3; a possible D gene is TRBD2 (6 bases). The CDR3 runs 16 residues. The V and J ends lost 0 bases and 0 bases respectively, with 10 bases between them. From germline, CDR1 is LGHNA and CDR2 YSLEER.

The CDR3 loop is CASSLTRMDGYTF. CDR3 bases: TGTGCCAGCAGCTTAACACGTATGGACGGCTACACCTTC. V and J are TRBV13 and TRBJ1-2; D ambiguous. V was pared by 2 bases and J by 8 bases, with 12 bases between. The germline CDR1 and CDR2 sequences are PRHDT and FYEKMQ (reference sequence). This CDR3 has 13 amino acids.

The rearrangement links TRBV4-2 to TRBJ2-1, with TRBD2 as a possible D gene (5 bases). Germline CDR1 and CDR2: LGHNA and YNFKEQ. This CDR3 contains 11 residues. V shed 5 bases and J shed 10 bases, with 9 bases lying between them. The CDR3 nucleotides read TGTGCCAGCAGCAGAACGGGAGAGCAGTTCTTC. Its translation: CASSRTGEQFF.

This rearrangement joins TRBV19 to TRBJ1-4; D is ambiguous. The germline gives CDR1 LNHDA, CDR2 SQIVND (reference sequence). This CDR3 comprises 12 residues. V was clipped by 4 bases and J by 8 bases, with 8 bases between them. The CDR3 here is CASSTGGEKLFF. CDR3 nucleotides: TGTGCCAGTAGTACGGGCGGAGAAAAACTGTTTTTT.

V usage is TRBV5-6 and J usage is TRBJ2-3, with 7 bases matching TRBD1. CDR3 length equals 15 residues. Germline CDR1 reads SGHDT; CDR2 reads YYEEEE. J lost 2 bases, V lost 4 bases, and 7 bases had no gene match. This CDR3 is CASSPGQKYTDTQYF. The CDR3 region has the DNA TGTGCCAGCAGCCCGGGACAGAAATACACAGATACGCAGTATTTT. Together with reference TRBV5-6 and TRBJ2-3, the CDR3 gives the full variable domain: DAGVTQSPTHLIKTRGQQVTLRCSPKSGHDTVSWYQQALGQGPQFIFQYYEEEERQRGNFPDRFSGHQFPNYSSELNVNALLLGDSALYLCASSPGQKYTDTQYFGPGTRLTVL.

The chain links TRBV7-9 to TRBJ2-7, with 11 bases identical to TRBD2. The ends lost 5 bases at V and 3 bases at J; junction bases unmatched: 12. This CDR3 region has 17 residues. Germline V gene data show CDR1 as SEHNR and CDR2 as FQNEAQ (reference sequence). CDR3 DNA sequence: TGTGCCAGCAGCCCGACCCTCGTAGCGGGAGGGGGCTACGAGCAGTACTTC. Translation gives CASSPTLVAGGGYEQYF. The full variable domain, completed using reference TRBV7-9 and TRBJ2-7, is DTGVSQNPRHKITKRGQNVTFRCDPISEHNRLYWYRQTLGQGPEFLTYFQNEAQLEKSRLLSDRFSAERPKGSFSTLEIQRTEQGDSAMYLCASSPTLVAGGGYEQYFGPGTRLTVT.

CDR3 DNA sequence: TGCAGCGCCGGGACATCCACCGGGGAGCTGTTTTTT. This sequence encodes CSAGTSTGELFF. The chain combines TRBV29-1 with TRBJ2-2, with TRBD1 as a possible D gene (6 bases). With 7 bases removed from V and 4 bases from J, the gap between germline ends came to 10 bases. The CDR3 totals 12 residues. Germline CDR1 is SQVTM and CDR2 is ANQGSEA.

The V call is TRBV2, the J call TRBJ1-4; TRBD1 agrees at 7 bases. The CDR3 contains 14 residues. J was trimmed by 3 bases and V by 6 bases; bases with no gene match: 4. CDR1 and CDR2 (germline): SNHLY, FYNNEI. The DNA of the CDR3 is TGTGCCAGCAGACAGGGGATATCTAATGAAAAACTGTTTTTT. This codes for CASRQGISNEKLFF.

The chain carries TRBV19 and TRBJ2-1; D not resolved. CDR1 and CDR2 (germline): LNHDA, SQIVND (reference sequence). The CDR3 spans 14 residues. Trimming left V 2 bases short and J 4 bases short, with 9 bases between. CDR3 nucleotide sequence: TGTGCCAGTAGTATAATATTGGGATACAATGAGCAGTTCTTC. It is translated as CASSIILGYNEQFF.

V is TRBV18 and J is TRBJ1-4; no clear D. Germline V CDR1 and CDR2: KGHSH, LQKENI. V lost 0 bases and J 3 bases, leaving 5 bases between the germline ends. The CDR3 sequence is 14 residues long. Here the CDR3 DNA reads TGTGCCAGCTCACCACCGGATCCTAATGAAAAACTGTTTTTT. This codes for CASSPPDPNEKLFF.

J is TRBJ2-1 and V is TRBV5-4; 7 bases are shared with TRBD1. The germline gives CDR1 SGHNT, CDR2 YYREEE (reference sequence). The J segment lost 14 bases and the V segment lost 4 bases, leaving 9 bases of the junction unmatched. The length of the CDR3 is 12 residues. The CDR3 sequence is CASSPDTGVKFF. The CDR3 DNA reads TGTGCCAGCAGCCCTGACACAGGGGTGAAGTTCTTC.

This chain connects TRBV11-3 to TRBJ2-2; 8 bases map to TRBD1. In germline, CDR1 is SGHNT, CDR2 YENEEA. Germline trimming cut 4 bases from V and 6 bases from J; bases unmatched to any gene: 4. The CDR3 has 14 residues. The CDR3 DNA reads as TGTGCCAGCAGCTCGGACAGGGTCCCCGGGGAGCTGTTTTTT. Translating it yields CASSSDRVPGELFF.

The V call is TRBV27, the J call TRBJ2-3; the match to TRBD1 covers 8 bases. V lost 3 bases and J lost 10; bases outside the gene matches: 3. Germline CDR1 and CDR2: MNHEY and SMNVEV (reference sequence). The CDR3 extends over 12 amino acids. The DNA for the CDR3 is TGTGCCAGCAGTTTCCGGGACAGGTCGCAGTATTTT. Translated: CASSFRDRSQYF.

The chain joins TRBV27 to TRBJ1-5; D gene unclear. This CDR3 is built from 15 residues. Trimming left V 3 bases short and J 0 bases short, with 9 bases between. Per germline, CDR1 MNHEY and CDR2 SMNVEV (reference sequence). In nucleotides, the CDR3 is TGTGCCAGCAGTTTTGTTGGCGATAGCAATCAGCCCCAGCATTTT. It specifies CASSFVGDSNQPQHF.

The rearrangement joins TRBV5-1 to TRBJ2-5, with D tentatively TRBD1 or TRBD2 (5 bases each). V was shortened by 6 bases and J by 1 base, with 25 bases between the two germline ends. Per the germline V gene, CDR1 is SGHRS and CDR2 is YFSETQ. The CDR3 is made up of 18 amino acids. The CDR3 sequence: CASITGVAGRSLQETQYF. CDR3 coding DNA: TGCGCCAGCATCACCGGGGTAGCAGGGCGGAGCCTCCAAGAGACCCAGTACTTC.

This rearrangement joins TRBV7-2 to TRBJ1-5; D is perhaps TRBD1 (5 bases). Germline loops: CDR1 SGHTA, CDR2 FQGNSA. The germline V and J ends were trimmed by 0 bases and 4 bases, with 16 bases remaining between them. The CDR3 consists of 17 residues. CDR3 DNA sequence: TGTGCCAGCAGCTTAGCTTCTGGGGCTGTAGGGAATCAGCCCCAGCATTTT. Encoded protein: CASSLASGAVGNQPQHF.

The genes are TRBV6-6 and TRBJ1-3; D is uncertain. CDR1 is MNHNY, CDR2 SVGAGI, per germline (reference sequence). The CDR3 is 12 residues long. Trimming took off 0 bases at V and 3 bases at J, with 0 bases between the two ends. The DNA for the CDR3 is TGTGCCAGCAGTTACTCTGGAAACACCATATATTTT. As protein: CASSYSGNTIYF.

The chain joins TRBV10-3 to TRBJ2-3; 10 positions match TRBD2. In germline, CDR1 is ENHRY, CDR2 SYGVKD. This CDR3 spans 17 amino acids. The V segment lost 0 bases and the J segment 2 bases; nucleotides outside the gene matches: 5. CDR3 sequence: CAISESFSGRITDTQYF. CDR3 DNA: TGTGCCATCAGTGAGTCCTTTAGCGGGAGGATCACAGATACGCAGTATTTT.

The V gene is TRBV19, the J gene TRBJ1-3; 12 bases are shared with TRBD1. CDR1 is LNHDA, CDR2 SQIVND, per germline (reference sequence). This CDR3 contains 18 residues. J was trimmed by 2 bases and V by 5 bases; bases with no gene match: 10. Here the CDR3 reads CASSAAGTGGATGNTIYF. DNA of the CDR3: TGTGCCAGTAGTGCTGCCGGGACAGGGGGCGCGACTGGAAACACCATATATTTT.